These T cell receptor beta chains were read from a single sample in a study of T-cell reconstitution after alpha-beta-depleted transplantation in children. Each CDR3 protein gets one entry after TCRdb re-called the PCR reads with MiXCR. The top ten hold 13% of the sample, which has about 200,000 distinct CDR3 sequences, about 15% seen once. The sample in question was PBMCs from the stem cell graft donor, obtained from the stem cell graft. Source of these receptors: a human donor who donated a stem cell graft to a child with acute lymphoblastic leukemia. Each CDR3 is given with its conserved first and last residue. The order of the fields is clone size, V gene, J gene, D gene, CDR3 DNA, CDR3 protein. A D gene is named only where the DNA matches it firmly. Clone size, where shown, is once, few, many, or a class for clones that have expanded.

many	TRBV12-3/TRBV12-4	TRBJ2-3	TRBD2	TGTGCCAGCAGTCTTCGGACTAGCGAGTTAGTTTTT	CASSLRTSELVF
many	TRBV12-3/TRBV12-4	TRBJ2-7	NA	TGTGCCAGCAGGTACCGGGACTCTGCTTACGAGCAGTACTTC	CASRYRDSAYEQYF
many	TRBV4-1	TRBJ1-1	TRBD1	TGCGCCAGCAGCCCCGGCCTGCAGCGACAGGGATACATGAACACTGAAGCTTTCTTT	CASSPGLQRQGYMNTEAFF
many	TRBV6-2/TRBV6-3	TRBJ2-7	NA	TGTGCCAGCAGTTATTACCAATTCTACGAGCAGTACTTC	CASSYYQFYEQYF
many	TRBV5-1	TRBJ1-1	NA	TGCGCCAGCAGTCCGCCGGACCTTCATGAAGCTTTCTTT	CASSPPDLHEAFF
few	TRBV5-5	TRBJ1-5	NA	TGTGCCAGCAGCTTGCAGGATCAGCCCCAGCATTTT	CASSLQDQPQHF
many	TRBV19	TRBJ2-3	NA	TGTGCCAGTTCCTTGGACAGTTCTAGCACAGATACGCAGTATTTT	CASSLDSSSTDTQYF
NA	TRBV5-1	TRBJ2-3	TRBD2	TGCGCCAGCAGGGGGGGGGGACCTCGAGATACGCAGTATTTT	CASRGGGPRDTQYF
NA	TRBV30	TRBJ2-7	NA	TGTGCCTGGAGTAAACCTAGGGTCGTGTCCTACGAGCAGTACTTC	CAWSKPRVVSYEQYF
medium-sized	TRBV5-1	TRBJ2-7	NA	TGCGCCAGCAGCTTGGCGGGGAGCTCCTACGAGCAGTACTTC	CASSLAGSSYEQYF
many	TRBV15	TRBJ2-7	TRBD2	TGTGCCACCAGCGTAAGACTAGCGAGCCACGAGCAGTACTTC	CATSVRLASHEQYF
many	TRBV7-8	TRBJ2-5	NA	TGTGCCAGCGCCTGGGGGCGGGAGACCCAGTACTTC	CASAWGRETQYF
many	TRBV28	TRBJ2-7	NA	TGTGCCAGCAGTTTCCTGAACGGGGGTGCCGACGAGCAGTACTTC	CASSFLNGGADEQYF
few	TRBV10-2	TRBJ2-4	NA	TGCGCCAGCAGTGAGTATGGACTCGGGCGAAAAAACATTCAGTACTTC	CASSEYGLGRKNIQYF
many	TRBV12-3/TRBV12-4	TRBJ1-1	NA	TGTGCCAGCAGTTTAGAACAGGGAAACCTGAACACTGAAGCTTTCTTT	CASSLEQGNLNTEAFF
many	TRBV20-1	TRBJ2-5	NA	TGCAGTGCTAGCTCTCTTCAGGGGTCCAAAGAGACCCAGTACTTC	CSASSLQGSKETQYF
many	TRBV4-1	TRBJ2-1	NA	TGCGCCAGCAGCCAAGAAAACCTGAACCTCTACAATGAGCAGTTCTTC	CASSQENLNLYNEQFF
many	TRBV28	TRBJ1-2	NA	TGTGCCAGCAGTTTAGGGGACGCCGATGGCTACACCTTC	CASSLGDADGYTF
NA	TRBV5-1	TRBJ1-1	TRBD1	TGCGCCACCAGCGAGGGGACAGGGGGCGAGGGTGTATCTGAAGCTTTCTTT	CATSEGTGGEGVSEAFF
many	TRBV12-3/TRBV12-4	TRBJ1-2	NA	TGTGCCAGCAGTTCCTTAGAACAGGGTAATGGCTACACCTTC	CASSSLEQGNGYTF
many	TRBV9	TRBJ2-5	NA	TGTGCCAGCAGCGACCAAGAGACCCAGTACTTC	CASSDQETQYF
many	TRBV10-2	TRBJ2-1	TRBD2	TGCGCCAGCAGTGAGGCGGGGACTAGCTGGGGAAGGTACAATGAGCGGTTCTTC	CASSEAGTSWGRYNERFF
many	TRBV5-1	TRBJ2-4	NA	TGCGCCAGCAGCTTGGCAGGGGAGTCCAAAAACATTCAGTACTTC	CASSLAGESKNIQYF
NA	TRBV12-3/TRBV12-4	TRBJ2-1	TRBD2	TGTGCCAGCACCACGACTAGCGGGAAGACTTACAATGAGCAGTTCTTC	CASTTTSGKTYNEQFF
many	TRBV4-1	TRBJ2-2	TRBD2	TGCGCCAGCAGCCCGCTAAGCGGGAGGGCCCCCGGGGAGCTGTTTTTT	CASSPLSGRAPGELFF
many	TRBV19	TRBJ2-4	NA	TGTGCCAGTAGTACTCAAAAAACGAGGGGATCGGCCAAAAACATTCAGTACTTC	CASSTQKTRGSAKNIQYF
many	TRBV5-1	TRBJ2-1	TRBD1	TGCGCCAGCAGCTTAACCGGGACAGGGGGGTGGGGTGAGCAGTTCTTC	CASSLTGTGGWGEQFF
NA	TRBV11-1	TRBJ2-2	TRBD1	TGTGCCAGCAGCTTAGCCTACAACGACCCTGGGACAGACACCGGGGAGCTGTTTTTT	CASSLAYNDPGTDTGELFF
many	TRBV29-1	TRBJ1-4	NA	TGCAGCGCTATGTTGGGCAGCCGGCTGTTTTTT	CSAMLGSRLFF
NA	TRBV30	TRBJ2-7	TRBD2	TGTGCCTGGAGGGAATTTGGGCTAGCGGCCTACGAGCAGTACTTC	CAWREFGLAAYEQYF
NA	TRBV7-9	TRBJ2-7	NA	TGTGCCAGCAGGAGCTCCTACGAGCAGTACTTC	CASRSSYEQYF
NA	TRBV5-6	TRBJ1-3	NA	TGTGCCAGCAGCTTCTTTTCAGGGCACTCAGGAAACACCATATATTTT	CASSFFSGHSGNTIYF
many	TRBV5-1	TRBJ2-2	TRBD2	TGCGCCAGCAGCTTGGGGCTTTACCTAGCGGGAGTCTCCGGGGAGCTGTTTTTT	CASSLGLYLAGVSGELFF
NA	TRBV29-1	TRBJ2-3	NA	TGCAGCGCCGGAGAGGGGCGGGGCACAGATACGCAGTATTTT	CSAGEGRGTDTQYF
many	TRBV7-8	TRBJ2-3	NA	TGTGCCAGCAGCTTAGCATGGGGCTTAAGCACAGATACGCAGTATTTT	CASSLAWGLSTDTQYF
few	TRBV5-1	TRBJ1-2	NA	TGCGCCAGCAGCTTGACCCGGGCCGACGGGGTCGGCTACACCTTC	CASSLTRADGVGYTF
many	TRBV12-3/TRBV12-4	TRBJ2-1	NA	TGTGCCAGCAGTTTATTATACGGAGGTCATGAGCAGTTCTTC	CASSLLYGGHEQFF
few	TRBV10-3	TRBJ2-1	TRBD2	TGTGCCATCAGTAATAGCGGGGGGGGCCATGAGCAGTTCTTC	CAISNSGGGHEQFF
many	TRBV27	TRBJ1-1	NA	TGTGCCAGCAGTAAAGACAGGTCCGACACTGAAGCTTTCTTT	CASSKDRSDTEAFF
NA	TRBV11-2	TRBJ2-7	NA	TGTGCCAGCAGCTTAGATTCGGCCCGAGACGAGCAGTACTTC	CASSLDSARDEQYF
NA	TRBV20-1	TRBJ2-1	TRBD2	TGCAGTGCCCGGACTAGCGGACTACGAGCAACTTACAATGAGCAGTTCTTC	CSARTSGLRATYNEQFF
many	TRBV18	TRBJ1-4	TRBD1	TGTGCCAGCTCCGCTCCGGGACAGCCTAATGAAAAACTGTTTTTT	CASSAPGQPNEKLFF
many	TRBV13	TRBJ1-1	NA	TGTGCCAGCAGGGCGGGGCCGAACACTGAAGCTTTCTTT	CASRAGPNTEAFF
NA	TRBV18	TRBJ1-1	NA	TGTGCCAGCTCACTCTTCTCGGGTGAAGAAGCTTTCTTT	CASSLFSGEEAFF
many	TRBV5-6	TRBJ2-1	NA	TGTGCCAGCAGCTTAGGCCAGGGCGCATACAATGAGCAGTTCTTC	CASSLGQGAYNEQFF
many	TRBV5-5	TRBJ2-3	NA	TGTGCCAGCAGCTTGAATGGGCCCGCGGACCGCACAGATACGCAGTATTTT	CASSLNGPADRTDTQYF
NA	TRBV11-3	TRBJ2-1	NA	TGTGCCAGCAGAGGCGGGGTCGACAATGAGCAGTTCTTC	CASRGGVDNEQFF
many	TRBV4-1	TRBJ2-3	NA	TGCGCCAGCAGCCAAGATGGGGGCAGCACAGATACGCAGTATTTT	CASSQDGGSTDTQYF
many	TRBV6-5	TRBJ2-1	NA	TGTGCCAGCAGTTACTCGCTACTATACAGGAATGAGCAGTTCTTC	CASSYSLLYRNEQFF
few	TRBV27	TRBJ1-2	TRBD1	TGTGCCAGCAGTACCCAGGGGGAGGCCTATGGCTACACCTTC	CASSTQGEAYGYTF
many	TRBV20-1	TRBJ2-7	TRBD2	TGCAGTGCAGAGCTGCCTAGCGGGTCCTACGAGCAGTACTTC	CSAELPSGSYEQYF